The 9 T cell receptor beta chains listed next were all sequenced from one sample in a study of blood T cell repertoires in COVID-19. Method: immunoSEQ multiplex PCR; TCRdb's copy keeps in-frame clones and lacks some. The sample lists 160,000 or so clones, 75% to 85% occurring once. The specimen sequenced was peripheral blood. Receptors were obtained from a woman aged 45 to 65 with acute or convalescent COVID-19.

The V and J genes are TRBV9 and TRBJ2-1; TRBD2 agrees at 11 bases. Per germline, CDR1 SGDLS and CDR2 YYNGEE. CDR3 length: 17 amino acids. The ends lost 2 bases at V and 4 bases at J; junction bases unmatched: 8. The CDR3 loop reads CASSVSPGTSGYNEQFF. The CDR3 nucleotides are TGTGCCAGCAGCGTGTCACCAGGGACTAGCGGTTACAATGAGCAGTTCTTC.

The chain is built from TRBV24-1 and TRBJ1-5, with 7 nucleotides matching TRBD1. V lost 4 bases and J lost 4; bases outside the gene matches: 9. CDR1 is KGHDR and CDR2 is SFDVKD in the germline V gene. CDR3 size: 16 residues. CDR3 nucleotide sequence: TGTGCCACCAGTGAGGGACAGACATCCCGAAATCAGCCCCAGCATTTT. This encodes CATSEGQTSRNQPQHF.

This clone came up once. The chain uses TRBV28 and TRBJ2-4; a possible D gene is TRBD2 (5 bases). This CDR3 is built from 13 residues. Germline V gene data show CDR1 as MDHEN and CDR2 as SYDVKM. V dropped 3 bases and J dropped 15 bases, with 18 bases sitting between them. The CDR3 DNA reads as TGTGCCAGCAGTTTTTCCGACTCTAGCAACCGGTACTTC. Protein product: CASSFSDSSNRYF. The complete variable domain, with remaining parts taken from reference TRBV28 and TRBJ2-4, reads DVKVTQSSRYLVKRTGEKVFLECVQDMDHENMFWYRQDPGLGLRLIYFSYDVKMKEKGDIPEGYSVSREKKERFSLILESASTNQTSMYLCASSFSDSSNRYFGAGTRLSVL.

The rearrangement links TRBV5-1 to TRBJ1-6; tentative D call: TRBD1 (5 bases). V lost 1 base and J lost 8, with 10 bases in between. This CDR3 is 14 amino acids long. Germline V gene sequence: CDR1 SGHRS, CDR2 YFSETQ. CDR3 region: CASSLSGADSPLHF. Written as DNA, the CDR3 is TGCGCCAGCAGCTTGTCTGGGGCCGATTCACCCCTCCACTTT.

This chain uses TRBV7-2 with TRBJ2-2; 10 positions agree with TRBD1. V lost 3 bases, J lost 10 bases, and 5 bases stayed unmatched. Germline assignment: CDR1 SGHTA and CDR2 FQGNSA. The CDR3 consists of 14 residues. CDR3 sequence reads: CASSFRDRGSELFF. The CDR3 region has the DNA TGTGCCAGCAGCTTCCGGGACAGGGGATCGGAGCTGTTTTTT.

This clone was recorded only once. The chain employs TRBV5-5 and TRBJ1-2; possible D gene TRBD1, 6 bases. With 4 bases removed from V and 6 bases from J, the gap between germline ends came to 25 bases. The length of the CDR3 is 17 residues. Germline CDR1 reads SGHKS; CDR2 reads YYEKEE (reference sequence). CDR3: CASSAAGDGFQADGYTF. Written as DNA, the CDR3 is TGTGCCAGCAGCGCCGCAGGGGACGGGTTCCAAGCAGATGGCTACACCTTC.

This chain connects TRBV6-2 or TRBV6-3 to TRBJ2-6, with D perhaps TRBD1 (6 bases). Germline V gene lookup returns CDR1 MNHEY and CDR2 SVGEGT. The length of the CDR3 is 16 residues. V lost 5 bases and J lost 4, with 15 bases in between. In DNA, the CDR3 is TGTGCCAGCAGTCTGACAGGACTGTCCGGGGCCAACGTCCTGACTTTC. Residues: CASSLTGLSGANVLTF.

The chain recombines TRBV5-6 with TRBJ1-2; TRBD1 aligns across 7 bases. V was clipped by 2 bases and J by 0 bases; unmatched bases: 4. CDR1 is SGHDT, CDR2 YYEEEE, per germline. The CDR3 contains 15 residues. The CDR3 DNA sequence: TGTGCCAGCAGCTTTCCGGGACAGACTAACTATGGCTACACCTTC. Protein: CASSFPGQTNYGYTF.

This clone was observed once. V and J are TRBV30 and TRBJ1-3; no firm D call. The V end was cut by 0 bases, the J end by 4 bases, with 7 bases between. The CDR3 sequence is 13 residues long. Germline V gene lookup returns CDR1 GTSNPN and CDR2 SVGIG (reference sequence). Here the CDR3 DNA reads TGTGCCTGGAGTGTAGCGGGAGGAAACACCATATATTTT. This translates into CAWSVAGGNTIYF.